Detailed here is one TCR beta chain. The antigen remains unidentified. The entry originates in a study of CD4 T cells in relation to SARS-CoV-2 and coronaviruses. Study details: PBMCs were cultured with antigen for approximately nine days before TCR beta sequencing.

Sequenced by immunoSEQ multiplex PCR; TCRdb stores in-frame clones only, minus some. The sample contains more than 20,000 clones, 76% of which appear only once. This CDR3 contains 15 residues. Between the trimmed V and J ends, which lost 0 bases and 7 bases, there was a span of 14 bases. Germline lookup yields CDR1 SGDLS and CDR2 YYNGEE. Points from the study as a whole: No donor gave both pre-pandemic and post-infection samples.

The unexposed donors gave CD4+ T cells in about 2011-2018, prior to COVID-19. The cells were cultured for 10 days before CD4+ T cells were isolated. Cells permitting, SARS-CoV-2 S/N and four cold-coronavirus spikes were tested on unexposed-donor CD4+ T cells. Fresh IL-2 medium replaced half the medium on days 3 and 7. This chain connects TRBV9 to TRBJ2-1, with a possible D match to TRBD2 (7 bases). This TCR was recovered from a human donor in good health. The sequenced material came from CD4+ T cells from PBMCs, cultured in vitro. CDR3 sequence reads: CASSVVAGRGNEQFF. The CDR3 DNA reads as TGTGCCAGCAGCGTAGTAGCGGGTAGGGGGAATGAGCAGTTCTTC.